This T cell receptor beta chain came from a study of cytomegalovirus exposure and HLA in healthy donors. Looking at the study overall: The same platform used for the 650 to 700 first-cohort repertoires was also used for the roughly 130 validation repertoires, as a later analysis reported. General study points: For most TCR sequences rarity was the rule, although some public TCRs occurred in many donors. Subsequent analysis revealed that first-cohort TCR clusters tended to co-occur in the approximately 120 validation repertoires.

V was shortened by 3 bases and J by 8 bases, with 5 bases between the two germline ends. The CDR3 runs to 11 residues. Germline CDR1 is PRHDT and CDR2 is FYEKMQ (reference sequence). The assay was immunoSEQ multiplex PCR, and TCRdb's table has in-frame clones only and misses some. Of 110,000 to 150,000 clones listed, 86% are singletons. With respect to this clone: Its specificity is unknown.

The donors were members of the approximately 110-subject validation cohort (separate from the approximately 670-subject first cohort). The TCR comes from a man younger than 30 in good health and CMV-seronegative. Sequenced: PBMCs. The V gene is TRBV13, the J gene TRBJ2-1; D call uncertain. The CDR3 bases are TGTGCCAGCAGCTTTAGAGATGAGCAGTTCTTC. Translated, it gives CASSFRDEQFF.